The rows below give T cell receptor beta chains drawn from one sample of a study of T cells in Graves' hyperthyroidism and ophthalmopathy. TCRdb reanalysed the multiplex PCR reads using MiXCR and keeps one entry per CDR3 protein. This table holds about 500,000 distinct CDR3 sequences, around 15% found once. The sequencing sample was made of blood. The receptors come from a woman aged 25 to 39 with Graves' ophthalmopathy. Both conserved end residues are part of each CDR3. Each record gives: D gene, J gene, V gene, CDR3 protein. The D gene is left open where the match is weak.

D gene: TRBD1
J gene: TRBJ2-5
V gene: TRBV28
CDR3 protein: CASSARDSQYF

D gene: NA
J gene: TRBJ1-1
V gene: TRBV7-3
CDR3 protein: CASSLNSRMSGAEAFF

D gene: NA
J gene: TRBJ2-7
V gene: TRBV30
CDR3 protein: CAWSVYGGQRSYEQYF

D gene: TRBD2
J gene: TRBJ2-3
V gene: TRBV27
CDR3 protein: CASSPPGLAGTTDTQYF

D gene: NA
J gene: TRBJ2-3
V gene: TRBV7-3
CDR3 protein: CASSLRGEGDTQYF

D gene: TRBD1
J gene: TRBJ2-3
V gene: TRBV20-1
CDR3 protein: CSARDFGQGEDTQYF

D gene: TRBD2
J gene: TRBJ2-7
V gene: TRBV28
CDR3 protein: CASRKAGGGNEQYF

D gene: TRBD2
J gene: TRBJ2-7
V gene: TRBV4-2
CDR3 protein: CASSQEPTSGSGYEQYF

D gene: NA
J gene: TRBJ2-7
V gene: TRBV6-2/TRBV6-3
CDR3 protein: CASSSLPGTSYEQYF

D gene: TRBD2
J gene: TRBJ2-2
V gene: TRBV18
CDR3 protein: CASSPRTSGVANTGELFF

D gene: NA
J gene: TRBJ2-7
V gene: TRBV7-9
CDR3 protein: CASSELINEQYF

D gene: NA
J gene: TRBJ2-1
V gene: TRBV4-3
CDR3 protein: CASSQDQGYNEQFF

D gene: NA
J gene: TRBJ2-3
V gene: TRBV10-1
CDR3 protein: CASSTRASDTQYF

D gene: TRBD1
J gene: TRBJ1-6
V gene: TRBV5-1
CDR3 protein: CASSGGTGGLRNSPLHF

D gene: TRBD2
J gene: TRBJ2-5
V gene: TRBV9
CDR3 protein: CASSAYAGTSGRAPHPGQGTQYF

D gene: TRBD1
J gene: TRBJ2-6
V gene: TRBV20-1
CDR3 protein: CSASEGAGANVLTF

D gene: TRBD2
J gene: TRBJ2-7
V gene: TRBV6-2/TRBV6-3
CDR3 protein: CASSSSWGGYEQYF

D gene: NA
J gene: TRBJ1-1
V gene: TRBV7-9
CDR3 protein: CASSLGVVGTEAFF